Reported below is one TCR beta chain. This clonotype was observed at least ten times. What antigen it recognizes has not been identified. The sample holds no much larger clone one base away, and base qualities are not on file. The data were obtained in a study of T cell repertoires in cytomegalovirus infection (dated by TCRdb to the late 2010s). Notes on the research overall: Alongside well-studied HLA-B-restricted epitopes, the peptide stimulations were aimed at recently identified HLA-C-restricted CMV epitopes, whose presentation resists viral immunomodulation. Donor HLA type was relevant to the analysis, because carriage of CMV infection together with the matching HLA type was indicated by public TCR beta signatures.

The CDR3 sequence holds 13 residues, the cysteine and phenylalanine included. Just CDR3 DNA is preserved here, 39 bases in frame from base 1. CDR1 and CDR2 are drawn from the germline V gene: SGHTA, FQGNSA. V sheds 6 bases and J sheds 4 bases, leaving 13 bases between their ends. General conclusions and limits of the study: In the ex vivo response, HLA-C-restricted CMV-specific TCR beta clonotypes were dominant, and in two of eight donors the single most frequent clonotype came from this HLA-C-restricted group. Carriers of CMV infection plus the relevant HLA type were discriminated by the cumulative frequency of public TCR beta family members in the study cohort and in an independent 352-donor cohort.

Sequencing was performed on an Illumina HiSeq 1500. TCRdb reworked the public reads: Q25 trimming with fastp, MiXCR clone assembly, productive beta chains retained. Rows are combined by CDR3 protein, so each entry shows the most common genes and DNA. Recorded for this sample are approximately 590,000 distinct CDR3 sequences; under 45% of them occurred a single time. About 48% of the sample is in the top ten clones. The treatment or condition label here, explained by the study, means: in vitro stimulation with specific CMV peptide epitopes to enrich CMV-specific T cells. The chain is made from TRBV7-2 and TRBJ2-7; tentative D gene TRBD1, with 5 bases matching. The receptor comes from a human donor in good health (CMV status not recorded). Some clones in this sample may be carry-over from other donors' samples. Specimen: cultured PBMCs, collected from culture after CMV antigen stimulation. The CDR3 protein sequence reads: CASRLQVWYEQYF. The sequenced DNA: TGTGCCAGCAGATTACAGGTTTGGTACGAGCAGTACTTC.